A single TCR beta chain is shown here with its context. CDR1 is LNHDA and CDR2 is SQIVND in the germline V gene (reference sequence). V lost 3 bases to trimming and J lost 9 bases; unmatched junction nucleotides: 11. This CDR3 has 15 amino acids. These data belong to a study of control samples from healthy donors and cancer patients. The protocol was immunoSEQ multiplex PCR, while the TCRdb copy is restricted to in-frame clones and leaves out a portion. The sample has 100,000 to 150,000 clones; about 90% are singletons. The TCR was taken from a man aged 18 to 29 in good health. Sequences were obtained from blood. The genes are TRBV19 and TRBJ2-1, with TRBD2 matching over 7 bases. CDR3 sequence: CASSMSGGLVSEQFF. The CDR3 DNA reads TGTGCCAGTAGTATGTCGGGAGGTTTAGTCAGTGAGCAGTTCTTC.